The rows below give T cell receptor beta chains drawn from one sample of a study of cytomegalovirus exposure and HLA in healthy donors. Clones were read by immunoSEQ multiplex PCR, and TCRdb kept only the in-frame ones, dropping some. Here the sample spans a few hundred thousand clones, roughly 90% being singletons. Sequenced: PBMCs. The receptors were gathered from a woman in her late teens or twenties in good health and CMV-seronegative. The conserved cysteine and the conserved F or W are not part of the CDR3 here.

v_call	cdr3_aa
TRBV5-6	ASSLWSGSYNEQF
TRBV5-1	ASRSREERDTQY
TRBV11-2	ASSLAGGYGYT
TRBV28	ASSLVGQVGETQY
TRBV5-6	ASRQVMNTEAF
TRBV9	ASTRGQSNEKLF
TRBV28	ASRGGTSGWGNEQF
TRBV6-1	ASLWAANYGYT
TRBV4-1	ASSQGTSGLYSYEQY
TRBV4-1	ASSITGGRGSYEQY
TRBV2	ASSLRGLGQPQH
TRBV6-5	ASSPRSQEQF
TRBV27	ASSFTTGGRDTEAF
TRBV6-1	ASSVRGANVLT
TRBV28	ASSPRTGGGYTEAF
TRBV7-9	ASSLGDRWGSKNEAF
TRBV4-1	ASSQVPGERGQETQY
TRBV18	ASSPGLGPPSNGYT
TRBV2	ASSREVEINSNQPQH
TRBV9	ASSAGTGMGYGYT
TRBV4-3	ASSQAGPGSYEQY
TRBV7-9	ASSSTANHNQPQH
TRBV27	ASSPRTESSYEQY
TRBV5-6	ASSLDPGVYTEAF
TRBV11-2	ASSLEGRLAFYNEQF
TRBV5-6	ASSQGQNYGYT
TRBV28	ASSLAQGNQPQH
TRBV9	ASSVAGDRDEKLF
TRBV4-1	ASSRASQAFMNTEAF
TRBV2	ASSIGQGPGTEAF
TRBV7-2	ASSLGSGGPYEQY
TRBV4-1	ASSQDKPGSYEQY
TRBV6-5	ASSWRDRQETQY
TRBV21-1	ASPQGRESPLH
TRBV5-1	ASSLRGYYNEQF
TRBV5-6	ASSAQGGEQF
TRBV4-1	ASSQDFGTPPYGYT
TRBV4-1	ASSQDRGQGNEKLF
TRBV5-6	ASSLGGQSYEQY
TRBV6-6	ASSYSAGVQETQY
TRBV7-8	ASSLAPTGIYGYT
TRBV19	ASSISTGMDSPLH
TRBV6-4	ASSADRNQPQH
TRBV19	ASIGGPNYGYT
TRBV11-3	ASSLGSGGADTGELF
TRBV4-1	ASSQGRTGGLPTEAF
TRBV7-9	ASSLALGEQF
TRBV12-2	ASRFSGGLSYEQY
TRBV4-3	ASSQDRSSGNTIY
TRBV13	ASSYRDRAYEQY
TRBV4-1	ASSQFGGTEAF
TRBV4-1	ASSQEDRGITDTQY
TRBV7-8	ASSRALETQY
TRBV28	ASSFWGRWQRGHTGELF
TRBV9	ASSPTSGGAREQF
TRBV5-1	ASSARTASTDTQY
TRBV18	ASSEIFLTDTEAF
TRBV6-6	ASSYGGDRGPI